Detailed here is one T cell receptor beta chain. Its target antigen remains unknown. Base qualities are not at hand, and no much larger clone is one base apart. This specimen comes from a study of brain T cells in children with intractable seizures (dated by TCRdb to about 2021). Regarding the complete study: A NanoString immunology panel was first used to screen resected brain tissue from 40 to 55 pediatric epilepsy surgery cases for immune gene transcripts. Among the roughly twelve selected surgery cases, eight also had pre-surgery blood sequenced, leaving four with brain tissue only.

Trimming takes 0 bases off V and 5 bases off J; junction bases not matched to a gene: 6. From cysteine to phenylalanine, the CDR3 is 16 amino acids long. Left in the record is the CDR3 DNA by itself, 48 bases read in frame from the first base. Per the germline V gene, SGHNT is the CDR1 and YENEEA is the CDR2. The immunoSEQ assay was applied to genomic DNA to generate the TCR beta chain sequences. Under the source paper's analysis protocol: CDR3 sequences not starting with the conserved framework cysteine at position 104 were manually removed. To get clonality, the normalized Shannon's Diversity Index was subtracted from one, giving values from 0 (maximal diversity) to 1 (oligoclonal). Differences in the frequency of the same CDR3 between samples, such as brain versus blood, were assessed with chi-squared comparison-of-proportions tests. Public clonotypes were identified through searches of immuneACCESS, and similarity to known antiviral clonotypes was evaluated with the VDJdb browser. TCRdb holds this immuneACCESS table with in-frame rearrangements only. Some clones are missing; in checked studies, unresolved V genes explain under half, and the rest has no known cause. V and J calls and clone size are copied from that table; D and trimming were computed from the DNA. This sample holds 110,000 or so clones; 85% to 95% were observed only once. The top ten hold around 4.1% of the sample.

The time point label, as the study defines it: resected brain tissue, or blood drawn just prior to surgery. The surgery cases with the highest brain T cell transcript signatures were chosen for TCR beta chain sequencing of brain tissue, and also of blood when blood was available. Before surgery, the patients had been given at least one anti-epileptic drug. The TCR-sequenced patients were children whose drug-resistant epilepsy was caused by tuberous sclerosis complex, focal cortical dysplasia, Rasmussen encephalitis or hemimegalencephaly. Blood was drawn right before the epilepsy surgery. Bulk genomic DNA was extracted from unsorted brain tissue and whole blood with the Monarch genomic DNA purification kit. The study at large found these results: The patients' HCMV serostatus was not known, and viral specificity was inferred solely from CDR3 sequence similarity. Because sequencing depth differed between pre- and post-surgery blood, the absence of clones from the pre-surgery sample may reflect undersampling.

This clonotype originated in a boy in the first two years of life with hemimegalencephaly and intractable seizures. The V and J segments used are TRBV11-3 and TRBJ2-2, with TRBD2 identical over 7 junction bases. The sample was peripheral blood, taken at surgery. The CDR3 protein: CASSLDGGRRTGELFF. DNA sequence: TGTGCCAGCAGCTTAGATGGCGGGAGACGGACCGGGGAGCTGTTTTTT. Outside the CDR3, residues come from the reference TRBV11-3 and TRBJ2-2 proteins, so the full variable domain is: EAGVVQSPRYKIIEKKQPVAFWCNPISGHNTLYWYLQNLGQGPELLIRYENEEAVDDSQLPKDRFSAERLKGVDSTLKIQPAELGDSAVYLCASSLDGGRRTGELFFGEGSRLTVL.